The 5 T cell receptor beta chains reported below all come from one sample, sequenced in a study of blood T cells in healthy people across ages. PCR was performed a second time for roughly 7 to 11 cycles using a sample-barcoded 5' primer and a J-beta primer mix. TCRdb passed the 5' RACE reads through MiXCR, listing each CDR3 protein once. This sample has 700,000 or so distinct CDR3 sequences; around 38% occur once, and the top ten carry about 32%. The specimen was blood. The receptors were sampled from a man older than 75 in good health.

This clonotype occurred a few times. The genes are TRBV11-2 and TRBJ2-4, with TRBD2 matching 9 bases. The CDR3 extends over 14 amino acids. With 6 bases clipped from V and 2 bases from J, the junction kept 2 bases outside the gene matches. Germline CDR1 and CDR2: SGHAT and FQNNGV. The CDR3 sequence: CASRAGGSKNIQYF. The CDR3 DNA sequence: TGTGCCAGCAGGGCGGGGGGGTCCAAAAACATTCAGTACTTC.

The V gene is TRBV7-9, the J gene TRBJ2-2; D unresolved. The CDR3 totals 16 residues. Trimming removed 5 bases from V and 8 bases from J, with 21 bases in between. CDR1 is SEHNR and CDR2 is FQNEAQ in the germline V gene (reference sequence). CDR3 in DNA: TGTGCCAGCAGCCAGTTCCCCAGCCGGGTGGCGGGGGAGCTGTTTTTT. Translating it yields CASSQFPSRVAGELFF.

Comments on this clonotype: Germline and junction disagree at one end, which may indicate a read error. V and J are TRBV28 and TRBJ1-2; 8 bases align to TRBD1. Germline V gene data show CDR1 as MDHEN and CDR2 as SYDVKM. The CDR3 has 16 residues. CDR3 coding DNA: TGTGCCAGCAGTCCTCAGGACAGGGTGGCTAACTATGACTACACCTTC. Encoded protein: CASSPQDRVANYDYTF.

The gene calls are TRBV20-1 and TRBJ2-7; tentatively, D is TRBD2 (5 bases). The CDR3 loop spans 15 amino acids. Germline assignment: CDR1 DFQATT and CDR2 SNEGSKA (reference sequence). Trimming took 3 bases from V and 1 from J, leaving 16 bases between them. CDR3 loop: CSARSAAARSYEQYF. CDR3 in DNA: TGCAGTGCTAGGTCCGCAGCGGCAAGATCCTACGAGCAGTACTTC.

This chain joins TRBV11-3 and TRBJ1-1, with D uncertain. Between the trimmed V and J ends, which lost 2 bases and 1 base, there was a span of 8 bases. From germline, CDR1 is SGHNT and CDR2 YENEEA. CDR3 length: 14 residues. CDR3 nucleotides: TGTGCCAGCAGCTTACTGGGAACGAACACTGAAGCTTTCTTT. It codes for CASSLLGTNTEAFF.